This T cell receptor beta chain was identified in a study of identical twins. TCRdb called the 5' RACE reads again in MiXCR, with one record for every CDR3 protein. The sample shows just under 650,000 distinct CDR3 sequences, roughly 7.2% of them seen only once. With 1 base removed from V and 10 bases from J, the gap between germline ends came to 16 bases. Germline V gene sequence: CDR1 MDHEN, CDR2 SYDVKM. The CDR3 spans 14 residues. A few counts support this clonotype. These data were also reused for a study on yellow fever vaccine responses in identical twins.

The source is a woman younger than 35 in good health. What was sequenced was PBMCs. The chain couples TRBV28 to TRBJ1-1; D remains ambiguous. The CDR3 loop is CASSLLPRGGRAFF. CDR3 DNA sequence: TGTGCCAGCAGTTTATTGCCCCGGGGTGGAAGAGCTTTCTTT.